Described below is a single T cell receptor (beta chain) sequence and its context. This specimen comes from a study of control samples from healthy donors and cancer patients. The CDR3 sequence is 13 residues long. Germline V gene data show CDR1 as GTSNPN and CDR2 as SVGIG (reference sequence). V lost 2 bases, J lost 0 bases, and 8 bases lay in between. Using immunoSEQ multiplex PCR, the repertoire was profiled, and TCRdb retains in-frame clones only, with some absent. The sample contains about 110,000 clones, around four fifths of which appear only once. The sequence was obtained from a young man in good health. The specimen was blood. The J gene is TRBJ2-7, the V gene TRBV30; the D gene is possibly TRBD1 (6 bases). As DNA, the CDR3 is TGTGCCTGGAGTACAGGGAGCTCCTACGAGCAGTACTTC. Translated, it gives CAWSTGSSYEQYF.